The 16 T cell receptor beta chains in this list originate from one sample, sequenced in a study of tumor-infiltrating lymphocytes in primary liver carcinoma. Out of unsorted whole blood came the blood RNA, and germline DNA was extracted as well. TCR beta cDNA was made from 450 to 550 ng total RNA with a constant-region primer. Sequencing libraries for TCR beta derived from three nested multiplex PCR rounds that used slightly modified ARM-PCR. In the first two PCR rounds, TRBV1-TRBV30 forward primers were paired with a C-beta reverse primer, and each round lasted nine to ten cycles. TCRdb analysed the multiplex PCR reads with MiXCR anew, one entry per CDR3 protein. Of about 200,000 distinct CDR3 sequences listed, about 65% are singletons. The specimen sequenced was peripheral blood. These TCRs come from a woman in her fifties or sixties with primary liver carcinoma and hepatitis B virus infection.

V is TRBV28 and J is TRBJ2-1; TRBD2 might be the D (7 bases). V gave up 9 bases and J gave up 8 bases, with 20 bases separating them. The CDR3 covers 14 residues. CDR1 MDHEN and CDR2 SYDVKM come from the germline V gene. The CDR3: CASALGGGLYEQFF. The CDR3 nucleotides are TGTGCCAGTGCCTTAGGGGGAGGGCTTTATGAGCAGTTCTTC. The entire variable domain, with the rest obtained from reference TRBV28 and TRBJ2-1, is as follows: DVKVTQSSRYLVKRTGEKVFLECVQDMDHENMFWYRQDPGLGLRLIYFSYDVKMKEKGDIPEGYSVSREKKERFSLILESASTNQTSMYLCASALGGGLYEQFFGPGTRLTVL.

This clonotype has at least ten counts. The J gene is TRBJ2-5, the V gene TRBV14, with 12 bases matching TRBD2. CDR1 and CDR2 (germline): SGHDN, FVKESK. V dropped 4 bases and J dropped 2; count of bases not matched to a gene: 11. The CDR3 has 18 amino acids. CDR3: CASSPKFGTSGQQETQYF. CDR3 DNA: TGTGCCAGCAGCCCAAAGTTCGGGACTAGCGGGCAACAAGAGACCCAGTACTTC.

Details on this clonotype: With a much larger clone just one base away, this may be a read error. The chain joins TRBV7-8 to TRBJ2-1, with D unclear. There are 16 residues in the CDR3. Germline values: CDR1 SGHVS, CDR2 FQNEAQ. The CDR3 DNA reads as TGTGCCATCAGCCCCCGTCAGGCACTCTCCTACAATGAGCAGTTCTTC. Encoded protein: CAISPRQALSYNEQFF.

The rearrangement uses TRBV9 and TRBJ2-5; 9 bases agree with TRBD2. The CDR3 covers 16 residues. Germline V CDR1 and CDR2: SGDLS, YYNGEE. Trimming took 0 bases from V and 5 from J; bases not matched to a gene: 8. The CDR3 loop reads CASSVGGSGRGETQYF. As DNA, the CDR3 is TGTGCCAGCAGCGTAGGTGGTAGCGGGAGAGGGGAGACCCAGTACTTC.

Regarding this clonotype: This could be a read error, since a much larger clone is one nucleotide away. This chain links TRBV6-1 with TRBJ1-2; perhaps TRBD1 as D (6 bases). Germline V gene data show CDR1 as MNHNS and CDR2 as SASEGT. This CDR3 is built from 15 residues. The CDR3 spells CASSGEETGNYDYTF. The CDR3 DNA reads TGTGCCAGCAGTGGAGAAGAAACAGGGAACTATGACTACACCTTC.

About this clonotype itself: No conserved phenylalanine or tryptophan ends this CDR3, so it is likely a read error. This chain connects TRBV11-3 to TRBJ2-7; possibly TRBD2 for D (6 bases). Germline V CDR1 and CDR2: SGHNT, YENEEA. The CDR3 covers 13 residues. CDR3: CASRHPGRLEQYS. The CDR3 nucleotides are TGTGCAAGCAGGCACCCGGGGAGGCTCGAGCAGTACTCC.

This clonotype was counted ten times or more. This sequence joins TRBV29-1 and TRBJ1-3; possibly TRBD1 for D (6 bases). The V end lost 6 bases, the J end lost 1 base, and 16 bases lay between the germline ends. This CDR3 contains 15 residues. CDR1 and CDR2 from the germline V gene are SQVTM and ANQGSEA. CDR3 nucleotide sequence: TGCAGCGTCCGAAGCCCGACAGGATCTGGAAACACCATATATTTT. Its translation: CSVRSPTGSGNTIYF.

This clonotype occurred many times. V and J are TRBV12-3 or TRBV12-4 and TRBJ1-5, with 7 bases that match TRBD1. This CDR3 is 15 amino acids long. Trimming removed 5 bases from V and 6 bases from J; junction bases left unmatched: 10. DNA for the CDR3: TGTGCCAGCAGTGCAAAACAGGGGAAAGGTCAGCCCCAGCATTTT. It is translated as CASSAKQGKGQPQHF.

This CDR3 is CASSVSKTRTVSHLEAFF. The CDR3 DNA reads as TGTGCCAGCAGTGTCTCCAAAACAAGGACAGTTAGTCACCTTGAAGCTTTCTTT. The gene calls are TRBV12-3 or TRBV12-4 and TRBJ1-1; D possibly corresponds to TRBD1 (6 bases). Trimming took 5 bases from V and 7 from J, leaving 29 bases between them. The CDR3 is 18 residues long.

A word on this clonotype: This is likely a read error, given that the CDR3 carries no conserved phenylalanine or tryptophan at its end. The chain combines TRBV11-2 with TRBJ2-7, with TRBD2 matching 7 bases. CDR1 SGHAT and CDR2 FQNNGV come from the germline V gene. CDR3 length equals 15 residues. The CDR3 DNA sequence: TGTGCCAACAGCTCTCCGCTAGACGGGAGGTACGAGCAGTACTCC. Translation: CANSSPLDGRYEQYS.

The chain couples TRBV18 to TRBJ2-5; D not certain. V was pared by 4 bases and J by 4 bases, with 10 bases between. The CDR3 extends over 13 amino acids. From germline, CDR1 is KGHSH and CDR2 LQKENI. For the CDR3, the DNA is TGTGCCAGCTCACAGGATTGGGGAGAGACCCAGTACTTC. It yields the protein CASSQDWGETQYF.

V is TRBV5-1 and J is TRBJ2-7; a possible D gene is TRBD2 (5 bases). The CDR3 is 15 residues long. V shed 0 bases and J shed 2 bases, with 12 bases lying between them. From germline, CDR1 is SGHRS and CDR2 YFSETQ. CDR3 sequence (DNA): TGCGCCAGCAGCTTGGCCCTTAGCGAACCCTACGAGCAGTACTTC. It codes for CASSLALSEPYEQYF.

The rearrangement uses TRBV15 and TRBJ2-7, with 8 bases that match TRBD1. Germline V gene sequence: CDR1 LNHNV, CDR2 YYDKDF (reference sequence). V lost 0 bases to trimming and J lost 4 bases; unmatched junction nucleotides: 5. The CDR3 sequence is 15 residues long. The CDR3 DNA reads as TGTGCCACCAGCAGAGACGTGCGACAGGGGTACGAGCAGTACTTC. Its protein is CATSRDVRQGYEQYF.

In regard to this clonotype: One junction end disagrees with the germline gene, perhaps due to a read error. The chain employs TRBV11-2 and TRBJ2-1; D is unresolved. From germline, CDR1 is SGHAT and CDR2 FQNNGV. The CDR3 sequence is 13 residues long. CDR3 region: CASILRQYNEQIF. The CDR3 DNA sequence: TGTGCCAGCATCTTAAGGCAGTACAATGAGCAGATCTTC.

With regard to this clonotype: Germline and junction disagree at one end, which may indicate a read error. CDR3 DNA sequence: TGTGCCAGCTGTCCCGGACAGGGCGCAACTAATGAAGAACTGTTTTTT. It translates to CASCPGQGATNEELFF. J is TRBJ1-4 and V is TRBV12-3 or TRBV12-4; 8 nucleotides agree with TRBD1. This CDR3 is built from 16 residues.

Concerning this clonotype: At one boundary the junction diverges from the germline segment, which might be a read error. The chain is built from TRBV6-2 or TRBV6-3 and TRBJ2-7; TRBD1 matches 8 bases. This CDR3 is 15 amino acids long. Germline-derived CDR1 and CDR2 are MNHEY and SVGEGT. The CDR3 DNA is TGTACCAGCGCCTTTCGACAGGGGCGAAACTACGAGCAGTACTTC. Its protein is CTSAFRQGRNYEQYF.